Described below is a single TCR beta chain sequence and its context. Germline assignment: CDR1 SEHNR and CDR2 FQNEAQ (reference sequence). V trimming: 7 bases; J trimming: 5 bases; junction bases outside the gene matches: 12. The CDR3 is made up of 16 amino acids. Here immunoSEQ multiplex PCR was the method, and the copy in TCRdb shows in-frame clones only, minus some. Of approximately 230,000 clones in the sample, about 79% are singletons; the top ten hold nearly 9%. This sample was taken from a study of blood T cell repertoires in COVID-19. Sequences were obtained from peripheral blood. This TCR was sampled from a man at least 80 years old with acute or convalescent COVID-19. The chain is built from TRBV7-9 and TRBJ2-3; the match to TRBD1 covers 10 bases. The CDR3 protein is CASTLKDRGQIDTQYF. The CDR3 bases are TGTGCCAGCACCCTGAAAGACAGGGGGCAGATAGATACGCAGTATTTT.